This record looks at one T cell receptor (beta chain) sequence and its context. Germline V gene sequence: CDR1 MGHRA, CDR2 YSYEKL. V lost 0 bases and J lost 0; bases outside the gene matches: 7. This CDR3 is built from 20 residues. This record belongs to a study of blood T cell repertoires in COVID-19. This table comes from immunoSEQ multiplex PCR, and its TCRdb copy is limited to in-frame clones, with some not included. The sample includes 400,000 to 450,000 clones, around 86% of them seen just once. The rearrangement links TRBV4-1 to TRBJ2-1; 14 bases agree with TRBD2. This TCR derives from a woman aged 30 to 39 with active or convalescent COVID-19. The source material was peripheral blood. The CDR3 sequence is CASSQDSGLAGGSSYNEQFF. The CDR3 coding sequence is TGCGCCAGCAGCCAAGATTCCGGACTAGCGGGGGGTAGCTCCTACAATGAGCAGTTCTTC.